The 11 T cell receptor beta chains presented below share a single source sample, sequenced in a study of T-cell memory formation after mild COVID-19 (dated by TCRdb to about 2021). Library preparation employed 5' RACE. The data were produced on an Illumina NovaSeq 6000. The public reads were reanalyzed by TCRdb: fastp trimming at Q25, MiXCR alignment, in-frame beta chains only. Records with the same CDR3 protein are collapsed into one entry carrying the most frequent genes and DNA. Here the sample has roughly 350,000 distinct CDR3 sequences; around 15% occur a single time. Jointly, the top ten make up about a fifth of the sample. Material: PBMCs or a T cell subset sorted from them (not recorded which). The receptors stem from a man aged 18 to 30 who had mild COVID-19 (a few samples of this study predate the infection). The sample titles of this study are shuffled in the database, so cell type and time point are left out; the donor was told from shared clones.

V gene TRBV28 combines with J gene TRBJ2-1, with D maybe TRBD2 (7 bases). V lost 8 bases to trimming and J lost 12 bases, with 20 bases between them. The CDR3 extends over 13 amino acids. The V gene's germline CDR1 is MDHEN and CDR2 SYDVKM. CDR3 residues: CASRLPERGGQFF. The CDR3 DNA sequence: TGTGCCAGCCGATTACCGGAGAGGGGGGGGCAGTTCTTC. The whole variable domain, remainder taken from reference TRBV28 and TRBJ2-1, is DVKVTQSSRYLVKRTGEKVFLECVQDMDHENMFWYRQDPGLGLRLIYFSYDVKMKEKGDIPEGYSVSREKKERFSLILESASTNQTSMYLCASRLPERGGQFFGPGTRLTVL.

This clonotype was seen a few times. The chain recombines TRBV7-9 with TRBJ2-3; TRBD1 might be the D (7 bases). This CDR3 is built from 14 residues. CDR1 is SEHNR and CDR2 is FQNEAQ in the germline V gene (reference sequence). Trimming removed 7 bases from V and 6 bases from J, with 17 bases in between. DNA for the CDR3: TGTGCCAGCATCCAGGGGGGTAGGATGGATACGCAGTATTTT. This encodes CASIQGGRMDTQYF.

V usage is TRBV10-3 and J usage is TRBJ1-3, with 10 bases identical to TRBD1. With 6 bases clipped from V and 3 bases from J, the junction kept 5 bases outside the gene matches. The CDR3 sequence is 15 residues long. Germline assignment: CDR1 ENHRY and CDR2 SYGVKD. The CDR3 loop is CAIRTGTGDGNTIYF. For the CDR3, the DNA is TGTGCCATCAGAACCGGGACAGGGGATGGAAACACCATATATTTT.

This chain links TRBV2 with TRBJ2-3, with 16 bases that match TRBD2. Germline CDR1 is SNHLY and CDR2 is FYNNEI. The CDR3 loop spans 19 amino acids. V gave up 6 bases and J gave up 2 bases; unmatched junction bases: 11. The DNA of the CDR3 is TGTGCCAGCAGGAAGGGGACTAGCGGGGGGGTCAAATTCACAGATACGCAGTATTTT. Translating gives CASRKGTSGGVKFTDTQYF.

This clonotype showed up many times. This chain links TRBV5-1 with TRBJ2-2, with 9 bases aligning to TRBD1. The junction had 11 bases not matched to a gene; V was cut back by 4 bases and J by 4 bases. The CDR3 loop spans 17 amino acids. Germline V CDR1 and CDR2: SGHRS, YFSETQ. Written as DNA, the CDR3 is TGCGCCAGCAGCGAGGAAGGGACAGGGCGGCGCACCGGGGAGCTGTTTTTT. It translates to CASSEEGTGRRTGELFF. The whole variable domain, remainder taken from reference TRBV5-1 and TRBJ2-2, is KAGVTQTPRYLIKTRGQQVTLSCSPISGHRSVSWYQQTPGQGLQFLFEYFSETQRNKGNFPGRFSGRQFSNSRSEMNVSTLELGDSALYLCASSEEGTGRRTGELFFGEGSRLTVL.

The chain uses TRBV7-9 and TRBJ2-2, with unresolved D. Germline V gene data show CDR1 as SEHNR and CDR2 as FQNEAQ (reference sequence). The ends were cut back, 6 bases at V and 7 bases at J, with 6 bases in the middle. The CDR3 length is 11 residues. CDR3 protein: CASSVFGELFF. CDR3 sequence (DNA): TGTGCCAGCAGTGTATTCGGGGAGCTGTTTTTT.

The rearrangement joins TRBV7-9 to TRBJ2-2; D is possibly TRBD2 (5 bases). The CDR3 consists of 13 residues. V was cut by 5 bases and J by 7 bases, with 11 bases left in between. Germline-derived CDR1 and CDR2 are SEHNR and FQNEAQ (reference sequence). The CDR3 nucleotides read TGTGCCAGCAGCCCCGGACTTCTCGGGGAGCTGTTTTTT. Translation gives CASSPGLLGELFF.

The sample holds a few counts of this clonotype. This chain joins TRBV20-1 and TRBJ2-1; 7 bases are shared with TRBD1. This CDR3 spans 13 amino acids. From germline, CDR1 is DFQATT and CDR2 SNEGSKA (reference sequence). V lost 6 bases to trimming and J lost 5 bases; unmatched junction nucleotides: 7. Here the CDR3 DNA reads TGCAGTGCACACAGGGGAACTAACAATGAGCAGTTCTTC. Its protein is CSAHRGTNNEQFF.

The chain combines TRBV2 with TRBJ2-4; perhaps D is TRBD1 or TRBD2 (5 bases each). Trimming stripped 3 bases from V and 12 bases from J, with 12 bases between. Germline CDR1 and CDR2: SNHLY and FYNNEI. CDR3 size: 12 residues. In DNA form, the CDR3 reads TGTGCCAGCAGTGATAGGGGAGAGGATCAGTACTTC. Protein product: CASSDRGEDQYF.

The gene calls are TRBV6-2 or TRBV6-3 and TRBJ1-2; TRBD1 is a possible D gene (5 bases). Trimming removed 2 bases from V and 4 bases from J, with 11 bases in between. CDR3 length: 14 amino acids. In germline, CDR1 is MNHEY, CDR2 SVGEGT. The CDR3 region has the DNA TGTGCCAGCAGTTACGGCAGAGGGACCTATGGCTACACCTTC. Translated, it gives CASSYGRGTYGYTF.

The chain has TRBV5-1 and TRBJ2-3, with D hard to call. V was shortened by 2 bases and J by 2 bases, with 12 bases between the two germline ends. The CDR3 sequence is 15 residues long. The germline gives CDR1 SGHRS, CDR2 YFSETQ. CDR3 amino acids: CASSFSRVPTDTQYF. The CDR3 nucleotides read TGCGCCAGCAGCTTTTCTCGGGTACCCACAGATACGCAGTATTTT.